These 3 T cell receptor beta chains were all obtained from the same sample, sequenced in a study of T cell repertoires in cytomegalovirus infection. These receptors' targets are unknown. TCRdb reprocessed the reads via MiXCR and lists one record per CDR3 protein. The sample has about 900,000 distinct CDR3 sequences; around 29% are singletons. This specimen consisted of cultured CD8+ T cells from PBMCs, obtained from culture after CMV antigen stimulation. All receptors derive from a human donor in good health (CMV status not recorded). Some clones in this sample may be carry-over from other donors' samples.

This clonotype has ten or more counts. The chain carries TRBV7-2 and TRBJ2-3; 7 bases agree with TRBD2. The length of the CDR3 is 18 residues. J lost 2 bases, V lost 7 bases, and 18 bases had no gene match. Looked up from germline, CDR1 is SGHTA and CDR2 is FQGNSA. The CDR3 region has the DNA TGTGCCAGCACCGGGGGGACCTTCGCGGGTTTGTTCACAGATACGCAGTATTTT. Its protein is CASTGGTFAGLFTDTQYF.

This clonotype showed up just a few times. V gene TRBV5-5 combines with J gene TRBJ2-5; D possibly uses TRBD1 or TRBD2 (5 bases each). Trimming left V 4 bases short and J 4 bases short, with 14 bases between. The CDR3 runs to 14 residues. CDR1 and CDR2 from the germline V gene are SGHKS and YYEKEE (reference sequence). The CDR3 spells CASSQDPGPETQYF. Written as DNA, the CDR3 is TGTGCCAGCAGCCAAGATCCGGGACCAGAGACCCAGTACTTC.

On this clonotype itself: An end of the junction differs from the germline gene, which may be a read error. This chain joins TRBV6-2 or TRBV6-3 and TRBJ1-2; 9 bases fit TRBD1. CDR1 is MNHEY, CDR2 SVGEGT, per germline. CDR3 length: 18 amino acids. In nucleotides, the CDR3 is TGTGTCAGCACCTCCGGGACAGGGACGCAGTTGGTGAGGAATGGCTACACCTTC. This encodes CVSTSGTGTQLVRNGYTF.